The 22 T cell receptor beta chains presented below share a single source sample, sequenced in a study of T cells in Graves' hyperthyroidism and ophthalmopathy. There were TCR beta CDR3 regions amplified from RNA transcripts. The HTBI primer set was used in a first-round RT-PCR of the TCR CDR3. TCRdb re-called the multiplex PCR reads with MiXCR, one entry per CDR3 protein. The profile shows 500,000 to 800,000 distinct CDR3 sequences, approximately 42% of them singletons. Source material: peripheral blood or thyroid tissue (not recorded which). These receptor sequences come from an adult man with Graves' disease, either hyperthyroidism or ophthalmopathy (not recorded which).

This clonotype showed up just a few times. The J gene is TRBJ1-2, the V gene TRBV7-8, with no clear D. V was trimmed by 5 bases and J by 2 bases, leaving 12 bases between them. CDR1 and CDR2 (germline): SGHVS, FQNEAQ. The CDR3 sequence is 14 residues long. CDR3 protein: CASSDTEFNYGYTF. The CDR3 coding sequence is TGTGCCAGCAGCGACACAGAGTTCAACTATGGCTACACCTTC.

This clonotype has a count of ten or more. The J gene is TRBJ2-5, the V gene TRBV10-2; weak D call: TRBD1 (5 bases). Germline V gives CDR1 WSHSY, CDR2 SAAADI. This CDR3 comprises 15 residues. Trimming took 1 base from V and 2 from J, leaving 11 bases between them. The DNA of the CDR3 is TGCGCCAGCAGTGAGTGGGGTGGGGCGCAAGAGACCCAGTACTTC. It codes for CASSEWGGAQETQYF.

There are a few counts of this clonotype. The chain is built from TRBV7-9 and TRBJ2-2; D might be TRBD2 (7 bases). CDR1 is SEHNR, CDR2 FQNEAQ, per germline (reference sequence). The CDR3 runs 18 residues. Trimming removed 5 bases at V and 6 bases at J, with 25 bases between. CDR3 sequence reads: CASSQGGALALGPGELFF. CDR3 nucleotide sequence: TGTGCCAGCAGCCAAGGGGGGGCACTAGCGCTAGGTCCCGGGGAGCTGTTTTTT.

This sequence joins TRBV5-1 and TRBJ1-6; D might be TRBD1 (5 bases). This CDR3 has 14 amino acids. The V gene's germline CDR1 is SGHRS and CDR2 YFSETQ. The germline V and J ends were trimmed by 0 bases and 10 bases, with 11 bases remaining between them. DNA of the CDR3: TGCGCCAGCAGCTTGGTCAGGGAAAAGTCACCCCTCCACTTT. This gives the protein CASSLVREKSPLHF. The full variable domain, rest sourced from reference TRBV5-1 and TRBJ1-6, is KAGVTQTPRYLIKTRGQQVTLSCSPISGHRSVSWYQQTPGQGLQFLFEYFSETQRNKGNFPGRFSGRQFSNSRSEMNVSTLELGDSALYLCASSLVREKSPLHFGNGTRLTVT.

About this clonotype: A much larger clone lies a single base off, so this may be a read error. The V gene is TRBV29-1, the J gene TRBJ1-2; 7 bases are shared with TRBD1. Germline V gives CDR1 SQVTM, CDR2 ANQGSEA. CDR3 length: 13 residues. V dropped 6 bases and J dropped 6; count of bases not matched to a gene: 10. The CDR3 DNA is TGCAGCGTCGGGGGGGAGGGGGCGAATGGCTACACCTTC. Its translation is CSVGGEGANGYTF. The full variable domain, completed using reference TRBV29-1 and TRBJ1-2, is SAVISQKPSRDICQRGTSLTIQCQVDSQVTMMFWYRQQPGQSLTLIATANQGSEATYESGFVIDKFPISRPNLTFSTLTVSNMSPEDSSIYLCSVGGEGANGYTFGSGTRLTVV.

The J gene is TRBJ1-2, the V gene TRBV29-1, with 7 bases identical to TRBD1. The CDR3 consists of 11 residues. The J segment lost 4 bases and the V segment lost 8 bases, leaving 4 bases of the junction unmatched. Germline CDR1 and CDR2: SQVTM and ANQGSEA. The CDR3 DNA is TGCAGCTTCAGGGGGTCCTATGGCTACACCTTC. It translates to CSFRGSYGYTF.

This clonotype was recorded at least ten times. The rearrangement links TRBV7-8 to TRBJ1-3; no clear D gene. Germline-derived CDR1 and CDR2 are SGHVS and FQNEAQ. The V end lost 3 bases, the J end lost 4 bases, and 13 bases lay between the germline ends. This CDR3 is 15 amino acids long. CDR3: CASSFSRDGGNTIYF. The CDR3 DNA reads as TGTGCCAGCAGCTTCAGCCGAGATGGGGGAAACACCATATATTTT.

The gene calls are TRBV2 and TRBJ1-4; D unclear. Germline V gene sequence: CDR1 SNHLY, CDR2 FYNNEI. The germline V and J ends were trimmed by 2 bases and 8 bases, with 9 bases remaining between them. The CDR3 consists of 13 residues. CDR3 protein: CASSESVGEKLFF. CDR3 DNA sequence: TGTGCCAGCAGTGAAAGTGTGGGAGAAAAACTGTTTTTT.

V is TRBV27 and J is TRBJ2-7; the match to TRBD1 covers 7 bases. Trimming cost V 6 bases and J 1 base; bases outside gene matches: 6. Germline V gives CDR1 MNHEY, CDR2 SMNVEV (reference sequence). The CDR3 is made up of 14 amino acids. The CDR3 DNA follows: TGTGCCAGCAGGATACAGGGGCTATCCTACGAGCAGTACTTC. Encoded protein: CASRIQGLSYEQYF.

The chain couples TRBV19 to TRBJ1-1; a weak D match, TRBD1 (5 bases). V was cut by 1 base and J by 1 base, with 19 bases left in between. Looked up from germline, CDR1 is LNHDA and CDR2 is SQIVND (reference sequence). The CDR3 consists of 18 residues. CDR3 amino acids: CASSIVSQGRAQNTEAFF. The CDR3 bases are TGTGCCAGTAGTATAGTGTCCCAGGGCAGGGCACAGAACACTGAAGCTTTCTTT.

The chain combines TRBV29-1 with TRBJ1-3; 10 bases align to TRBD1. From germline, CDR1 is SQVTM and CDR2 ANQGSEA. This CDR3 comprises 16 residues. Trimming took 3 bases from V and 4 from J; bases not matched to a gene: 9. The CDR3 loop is CSVDVGTGASGNTIYF. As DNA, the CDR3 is TGCAGCGTTGACGTCGGGACAGGGGCGAGCGGAAACACCATATATTTT.

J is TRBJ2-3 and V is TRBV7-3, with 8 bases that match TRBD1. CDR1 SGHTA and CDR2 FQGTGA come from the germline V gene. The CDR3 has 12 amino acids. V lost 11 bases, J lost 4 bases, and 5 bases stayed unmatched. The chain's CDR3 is CASGQGPDTQYF. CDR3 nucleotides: TGTGCCTCCGGACAGGGACCAGATACGCAGTATTTT.

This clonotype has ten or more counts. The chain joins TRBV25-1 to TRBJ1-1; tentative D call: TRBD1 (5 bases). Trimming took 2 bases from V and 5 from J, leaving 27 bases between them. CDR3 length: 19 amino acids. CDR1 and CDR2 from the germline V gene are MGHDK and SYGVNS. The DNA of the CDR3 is TGTGCCAGCAGTGAAAGTCGTCCTGGAGGCTTCAGGGCCGAAACTGAAGCTTTCTTT. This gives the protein CASSESRPGGFRAETEAFF.

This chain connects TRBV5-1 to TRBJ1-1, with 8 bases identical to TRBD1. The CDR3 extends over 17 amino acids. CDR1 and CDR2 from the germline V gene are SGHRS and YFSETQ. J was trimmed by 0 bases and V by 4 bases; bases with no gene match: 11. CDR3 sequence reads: CASSERQGPLLNTEAFF. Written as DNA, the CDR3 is TGCGCCAGCAGCGAAAGACAGGGGCCTCTTTTGAACACTGAAGCTTTCTTT.

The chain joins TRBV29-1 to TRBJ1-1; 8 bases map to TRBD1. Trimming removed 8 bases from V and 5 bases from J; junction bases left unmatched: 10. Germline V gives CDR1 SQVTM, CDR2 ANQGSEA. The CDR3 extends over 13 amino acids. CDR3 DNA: TGCAGCTTCGGGACAGGTTTAGGGACTGAAGCTTTCTTT. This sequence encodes CSFGTGLGTEAFF. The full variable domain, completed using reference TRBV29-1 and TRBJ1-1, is SAVISQKPSRDICQRGTSLTIQCQVDSQVTMMFWYRQQPGQSLTLIATANQGSEATYESGFVIDKFPISRPNLTFSTLTVSNMSPEDSSIYLCSFGTGLGTEAFFGQGTRLTVV.

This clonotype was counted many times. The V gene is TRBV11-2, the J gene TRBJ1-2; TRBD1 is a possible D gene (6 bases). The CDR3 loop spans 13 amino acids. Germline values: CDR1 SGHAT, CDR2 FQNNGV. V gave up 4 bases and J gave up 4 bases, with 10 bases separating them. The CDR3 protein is CASSSTGRYGYTF. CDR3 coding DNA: TGTGCCAGCAGCTCCACAGGGCGCTATGGCTACACCTTC.

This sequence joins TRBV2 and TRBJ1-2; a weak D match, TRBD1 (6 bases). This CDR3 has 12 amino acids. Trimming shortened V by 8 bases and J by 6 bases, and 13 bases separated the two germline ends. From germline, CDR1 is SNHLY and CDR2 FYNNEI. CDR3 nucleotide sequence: TGTGCCAGCCAAGAAAGGACAGATGGCTACACCTTC. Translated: CASQERTDGYTF.

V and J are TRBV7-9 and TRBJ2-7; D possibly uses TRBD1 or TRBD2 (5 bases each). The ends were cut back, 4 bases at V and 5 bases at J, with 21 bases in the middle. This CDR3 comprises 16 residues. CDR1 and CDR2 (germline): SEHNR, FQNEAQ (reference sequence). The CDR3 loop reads CASSSNAIPRGDEQYF. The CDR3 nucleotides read TGTGCCAGCAGCTCCAACGCAATCCCCCGGGGCGACGAGCAGTACTTC.

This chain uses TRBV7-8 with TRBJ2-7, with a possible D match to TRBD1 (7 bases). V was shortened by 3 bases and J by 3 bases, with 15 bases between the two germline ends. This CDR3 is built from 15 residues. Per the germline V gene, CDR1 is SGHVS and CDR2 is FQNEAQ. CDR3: CASSLRGRGDYEQYF. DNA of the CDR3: TGTGCCAGCAGCTTGCGAGGCAGGGGGGACTACGAGCAGTACTTC.

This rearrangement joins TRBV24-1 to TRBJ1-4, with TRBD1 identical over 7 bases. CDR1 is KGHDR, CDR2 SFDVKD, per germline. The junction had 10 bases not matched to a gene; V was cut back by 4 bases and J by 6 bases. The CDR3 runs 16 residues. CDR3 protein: CATSEGPGQRHEKLFF. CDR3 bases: TGTGCCACCAGTGAAGGACCGGGACAGAGACATGAAAAACTGTTTTTT.

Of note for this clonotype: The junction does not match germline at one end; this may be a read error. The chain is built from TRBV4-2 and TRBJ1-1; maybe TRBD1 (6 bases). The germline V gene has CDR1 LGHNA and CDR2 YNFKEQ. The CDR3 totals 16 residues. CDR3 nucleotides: TGTGCCAGCAGCCCCGGGGCTAGCGGGGGCAACACTAAAGCTTTCTTT. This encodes CASSPGASGGNTKAFF.

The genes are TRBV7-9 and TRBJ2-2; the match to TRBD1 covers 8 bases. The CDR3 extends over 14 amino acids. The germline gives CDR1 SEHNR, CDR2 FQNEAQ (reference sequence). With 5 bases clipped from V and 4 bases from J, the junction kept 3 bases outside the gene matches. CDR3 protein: CASSAGQVTGELFF. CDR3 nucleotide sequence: TGTGCCAGCAGCGCGGGACAGGTCACCGGGGAGCTGTTTTTT.